This TCR beta chain was sequenced for a study of T cell responses to AZD1222 COVID-19 vaccine. The data were produced by immunoSEQ multiplex PCR, yet TCRdb's version contains in-frame clones alone and is incomplete. The sample comprises more than 75,000 clones, almost 90% of which are singletons, and roughly 26% rests with the top ten. Germline assignment: CDR1 MNHEY and CDR2 SVGAGI. This CDR3 is 16 amino acids long. Trimming stripped 2 bases from V and 4 bases from J, with 17 bases between. The V call is TRBV6-5, the J call TRBJ1-1; no clear D gene. The receptor was derived from an adult in good health. The sample consisted of peripheral blood, taken on day 0 of AZD1222 vaccination. CDR3 in DNA: TGTGCCAGCAGTTACGGTTTATGGGGATTGAGCACTGAAGCTTTCTTT. Translation gives CASSYGLWGLSTEAFF.